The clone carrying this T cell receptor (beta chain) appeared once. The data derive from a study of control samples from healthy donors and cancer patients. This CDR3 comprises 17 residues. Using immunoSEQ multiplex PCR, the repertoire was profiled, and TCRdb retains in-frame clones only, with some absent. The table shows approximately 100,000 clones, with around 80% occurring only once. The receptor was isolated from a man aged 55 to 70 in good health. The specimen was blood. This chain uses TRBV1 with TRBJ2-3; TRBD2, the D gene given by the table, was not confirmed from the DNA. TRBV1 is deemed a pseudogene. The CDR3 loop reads CTSSQMGLAGGTDTQYF. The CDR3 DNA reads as TGCACCAGCAGCCAAATGGGACTAGCGGGAGGGACAGATACGCAGTATTTT.